Listed here are 27 T cell receptor beta chains from one sample, sequenced in a study of cytomegalovirus exposure and HLA in healthy donors. Use of 60 Vbeta and 13 Jbeta primers characterized the PCR. Measured with immunoSEQ multiplex PCR; TCRdb has only the in-frame clones, and not every one. Here the sample spans approximately 220,000 clones, less than 85% being singletons. Sequenced sample: PBMCs. The receptors come from a man aged 18 to 29 in good health and CMV-seronegative.

The V and J genes are TRBV6-1 and TRBJ2-1; TRBD1 matches 10 bases. V trimming: 6 bases; J trimming: 10 bases; junction bases outside the gene matches: 12. CDR1 and CDR2 from the germline V gene are MNHNS and SASEGT. This CDR3 is 15 amino acids long. In nucleotides, the CDR3 is TGTGCCAGCAGGAGACAGGGGGCATCGGGTCTGGAGCAGTTCTTC. This translates into CASRRQGASGLEQFF.

This clone turned up a few times. The gene calls are TRBV5-8 and TRBJ1-3; no clear D gene. V lost 0 bases, J lost 1 base, and 8 bases lay in between. The CDR3 runs to 15 residues. Germline values: CDR1 SGHTS, CDR2 YDEGEE. In DNA, the CDR3 is TGTGCCAGCAGCTTGGGCACGGGGTCTGGAAACACCATATATTTT. This encodes CASSLGTGSGNTIYF.

The chain joins TRBV11-2 to TRBJ2-3; TRBD2 agrees at 8 bases. Looked up from germline, CDR1 is SGHAT and CDR2 is FQNNGV. V lost 5 bases and J lost 5; bases outside the gene matches: 15. The CDR3 has 17 residues. CDR3 residues: CASSKLRTSSPGDTQYF. In DNA form, the CDR3 reads TGTGCCAGCAGCAAACTACGGACTAGCAGTCCGGGAGATACGCAGTATTTT.

The J gene is TRBJ2-1, the V gene TRBV11-2; D possibly corresponds to TRBD2 (5 bases). V was pared by 5 bases and J by 4 bases, with 9 bases between. The CDR3 runs 13 residues. The germline V gene has CDR1 SGHAT and CDR2 FQNNGV. CDR3 amino acids: CASSRPGYNEQFF. The CDR3 DNA reads TGTGCCAGCAGCCGACCGGGGTACAATGAGCAGTTCTTC.

The gene calls are TRBV18 and TRBJ1-1; D ambiguous. Germline CDR1 KGHSH, CDR2 LQKENI. Trimming removed 4 bases at V and 1 base at J, with 10 bases between. The CDR3 has 14 amino acids. The CDR3 nucleotides read TGTGCCAGCTCACTATCGAGTCAGAACACTGAAGCTTTCTTT. This codes for CASSLSSQNTEAFF.

The chain couples TRBV4-1 to TRBJ1-5; D remains ambiguous. The CDR3 length is 13 residues. Germline CDR1 and CDR2: MGHRA and YSYEKL. The V gene lost 1 base and the J gene lost 5 bases, with 6 bases spanning the gap. CDR3 region: CASSQVLDQPQHF. CDR3 DNA: TGCGCCAGCAGCCAAGTTCTTGATCAGCCCCAGCATTTT.

The chain employs TRBV6-1 and TRBJ1-1; perhaps TRBD1 as D (5 bases). The CDR3 is 18 amino acids. The ends were cut back, 2 bases at V and 4 bases at J, with 23 bases in the middle. Germline CDR1 and CDR2: MNHNS and SASEGT. The CDR3 DNA follows: TGTGCCAGCAGTGAAAGTAGAAGGGGAGGGGCGGGGTTCACTGAAGCTTTCTTT. Amino acid sequence: CASSESRRGGAGFTEAFF.

This clone occurred once. The chain is built from TRBV29-1 and TRBJ1-4; D is unresolved. Trimming took 7 bases from V and 8 from J, leaving 14 bases between them. CDR1 is SQVTM, CDR2 ANQGSEA, per germline. CDR3 length equals 12 residues. CDR3 region: CSAQEVHEKLFF. For the CDR3, the DNA is TGCAGCGCCCAGGAGGTGCACGAAAAACTGTTTTTT. Filled out from reference TRBV29-1 and TRBJ1-4, the complete variable domain reads SAVISQKPSRDICQRGTSLTIQCQVDSQVTMMFWYRQQPGQSLTLIATANQGSEATYESGFVIDKFPISRPNLTFSTLTVSNMSPEDSSIYLCSAQEVHEKLFFGSGTQLSVL.

This clone was found a few times. The chain joins TRBV28 to TRBJ1-1, with 10 bases identical to TRBD1. Trimming cost V 6 bases and J 5 bases; bases outside gene matches: 3. This CDR3 is built from 13 residues. Per germline, CDR1 MDHEN and CDR2 SYDVKM. CDR3 protein: CASRRTGGTEAFF. The CDR3 region has the DNA TGTGCCAGCAGGAGGACAGGGGGGACTGAAGCTTTCTTT.

This clone has just a few counts. The CDR3 nucleotides read TGTGCCAGCTCACCATATTCACTAGCGGGACGGAACACCGGGGAGCTGTTTTTT. This sequence encodes CASSPYSLAGRNTGELFF. The rearrangement links TRBV18 to TRBJ2-2; TRBD2 matches at 10 bases. The length of the CDR3 is 18 residues. The V gene's germline CDR1 is KGHSH and CDR2 LQKENI. Losses at the gene ends were 2 bases for V and 1 base for J; bases not matched to a gene: 7.

The chain recombines TRBV2 with TRBJ2-7; 8 bases match TRBD2. Germline V gene sequence: CDR1 SNHLY, CDR2 FYNNEI. With V trimmed by 6 bases and J by 4 bases, 5 bases remained unmatched. CDR3 size: 13 residues. CDR3 bases: TGTGCCAGCAGGAGACTAGCGAATTACGAGCAGTACTTC. Translation gives CASRRLANYEQYF.

This chain links TRBV9 with TRBJ2-2; D uncertain. The CDR3 loop spans 12 amino acids. The germline CDR1 and CDR2 sequences are SGDLS and YYNGEE. Trimming pared 6 bases from V and 1 base from J, leaving 4 bases between. The CDR3 spells CASNKNTGELFF. In DNA, the CDR3 is TGTGCCAGCAATAAGAACACCGGGGAGCTGTTTTTT.

This rearrangement joins TRBV10-3 to TRBJ2-5; 8 nucleotides line up with TRBD1. CDR3 length: 15 residues. Germline CDR1 is ENHRY and CDR2 is SYGVKD. V lost 4 bases and J lost 5; bases outside the gene matches: 9. The CDR3 sequence: CAISAPGQVLETQYF. The CDR3 DNA reads as TGTGCCATCAGTGCCCCGGGACAGGTATTGGAGACCCAGTACTTC.

To note about this clone: A junction boundary mismatches the germline segment, possibly from a read error. The chain combines TRBV6-5 with TRBJ1-2; TRBD1 matches at 8 bases. CDR3 length: 13 amino acids. From germline, CDR1 is MNHEY and CDR2 SVGAGI. The CDR3 loop is CASSGTAGQGEAF. CDR3 in DNA: TGTGCCAGCAGTGGAACCGCAGGACAGGGAGAAGCCTTC.

This clone showed up just a few times. The chain uses TRBV5-1 and TRBJ2-7; 9 nucleotides match TRBD2. This CDR3 spans 14 amino acids. With 0 bases clipped from V and 4 bases from J, the junction kept 2 bases outside the gene matches. Germline lookup yields CDR1 SGHRS and CDR2 YFSETQ. CDR3 protein: CASSLGAGGYEQYF. The DNA of the CDR3 is TGCGCCAGCAGCTTGGGTGCGGGGGGGTACGAGCAGTACTTC.

DNA for the CDR3: TGTGCCTGGAGTGCGGACACTGGAAACACCATATATTTT. Translating it yields CAWSADTGNTIYF. The V call is TRBV30, the J call TRBJ1-3, with TRBD1 as a possible D gene (5 bases). The germline gives CDR1 GTSNPN, CDR2 SVGIG (reference sequence). The CDR3 runs 13 residues. Between the trimmed V and J ends, which lost 1 base and 2 bases, there was a span of 6 bases. The full variable domain, rest sourced from reference TRBV30 and TRBJ1-3, is SQTIHQWPATLVQPVGSPLSLECTVEGTSNPNLYWYRQAAGRGLQLLFYSVGIGQISSEVPQNLSASRPQDRQFILSSKKLLLSDSGFYLCAWSADTGNTIYFGEGSWLTVV.

This chain connects TRBV29-1 to TRBJ2-1, with 8 positions matching TRBD1. The CDR3 is made up of 14 amino acids. Germline values: CDR1 SQVTM, CDR2 ANQGSEA. With V trimmed by 7 bases and J by 12 bases, 17 bases remained unmatched. The chain's CDR3 is CSAPSDRAVSGQFF. CDR3 sequence (DNA): TGCAGCGCCCCCTCGGACAGGGCTGTAAGCGGGCAGTTCTTC.

This clone was counted a few times. The J gene is TRBJ1-4, the V gene TRBV6-4; TRBD1 might be the D (6 bases). The germline V gene encodes CDR1 MRHNA and CDR2 SNTAGT. The length of the CDR3 is 13 residues. V was clipped by 8 bases and J by 2 bases, with 9 bases between them. The CDR3 loop is CASGGPTNEKLFF. For the CDR3, the DNA is TGTGCCAGCGGGGGCCCGACTAATGAAAAACTGTTTTTT.

This chain uses TRBV5-1 with TRBJ1-1; D not certain. Germline CDR1 and CDR2: SGHRS and YFSETQ. Trimming removed 3 bases at V and 5 bases at J, with 17 bases between. The CDR3 is 15 residues long. The CDR3 loop is CASSYTPGKDTEAFF. The DNA for the CDR3 is TGCGCCAGCAGCTACACCCCCGGGAAGGATACTGAAGCTTTCTTT.

This clone was observed a handful of times. This rearrangement joins TRBV11-2 to TRBJ2-2, with 7 bases matching TRBD2. The germline CDR1 and CDR2 sequences are SGHAT and FQNNGV. This CDR3 has 17 residues. With V trimmed by 0 bases and J by 7 bases, 11 bases remained unmatched. CDR3 sequence reads: CASSLEGGRRSGGELFF. CDR3 nucleotides: TGTGCCAGCAGCTTAGAGGGGGGGAGGAGGAGCGGCGGGGAGCTGTTTTTT.

The chain recombines TRBV21-1 with TRBJ1-2. TRBV21-1 has pseudogene status. The CDR3 contains 12 residues. The CDR3 sequence: CASSRRGYGYTF. The CDR3, as DNA: TGTGCCAGCAGCCGCCGGGGATATGGCTACACCTTC.

The chain links TRBV10-2 to TRBJ2-6, with a possible D match to TRBD1 (6 bases). The V end was cut by 4 bases, the J end by 4 bases, with 29 bases between. The CDR3 has 21 residues. The germline V gene encodes CDR1 WSHSY and CDR2 SAAADI. The CDR3 nucleotides read TGCGCCAGCAGTGGCTCGCGAGGAGACACATACAGGGCCTCCGGGGCCAACGTCCTGACTTTC. Translation gives CASSGSRGDTYRASGANVLTF.

This clone is a singleton in its sample. The V call is TRBV2, the J call TRBJ2-7, with TRBD1 identical over 11 bases. The V gene's germline CDR1 is SNHLY and CDR2 FYNNEI. Trimming took 4 bases from V and 2 from J; bases not matched to a gene: 1. The CDR3 totals 14 residues. For the CDR3, the DNA is TGTGCCAGCAGTGTGGGACAGGGGGCCTACGAGCAGTACTTC. Protein sequence: CASSVGQGAYEQYF.

The V gene is TRBV2, the J gene TRBJ2-4, with 11 positions matching TRBD2. V was clipped by 7 bases and J by 5 bases; unmatched bases: 7. CDR1 and CDR2 (germline): SNHLY, FYNNEI. The CDR3 contains 15 residues. DNA for the CDR3: TGTGCCAGCAAATTAGCGGGAGGGCGGGAAAACATTCAGTACTTC. Translating it yields CASKLAGGRENIQYF.

This clone turned up a few times. The rearrangement uses TRBV27 and TRBJ2-1; 11 nucleotides agree with TRBD2. Germline CDR1 is MNHEY and CDR2 is SMNVEV (reference sequence). The CDR3 is made up of 17 amino acids. V shed 1 base and J 1 base; nucleotides not matched to a gene: 3. DNA of the CDR3: TGTGCCAGCAGTTTATTCCCTAGCGGGGGGTCCTACAATGAGCAGTTCTTC. This sequence encodes CASSLFPSGGSYNEQFF.

The rearrangement joins TRBV11-2 to TRBJ2-7; perhaps TRBD1 as D (5 bases). Germline lookup yields CDR1 SGHAT and CDR2 FQNNGV. The V gene lost 0 bases and the J gene lost 2 bases, with 14 bases spanning the gap. CDR3 length equals 16 residues. The CDR3 coding sequence is TGTGCCAGCAGCTTAGATCAGGGATCATGGCCCTACGAGCAGTACTTC. Translation gives CASSLDQGSWPYEQYF.

Details on this clone: The sample has other DNA sequences that encode this CDR3 too. V and J are TRBV2 and TRBJ2-6; no firm D call. Germline assignment: CDR1 SNHLY and CDR2 FYNNEI. The CDR3 is made up of 14 amino acids. V was pared by 6 bases and J by 0 bases, with 6 bases between. The CDR3 DNA is TGTGCCAGCAGCAGATACTCTGGGGCCAACGTCCTGACTTTC. Protein product: CASSRYSGANVLTF.